This TCR beta chain was recorded in a study of blood T cell repertoires in COVID-19. In the original workflow: The authors estimated nucleated cell counts from reference gene primer amplification. Generated by immunoSEQ multiplex PCR, the TCRdb table keeps only in-frame clones and is missing some. V and J calls and clone size come straight from that table; D and trimming were deduced from the DNA. The sample contains just over 150,000 clones, less than 85% of which appear only once. The CDR3 is 12 residues long. V was pared by 5 bases and J by 5 bases, with 4 bases of the junction left unmatched. The germline V gene has CDR1 SQVTM and CDR2 ANQGSEA.

What was sequenced was peripheral blood. V and J are TRBV29-1 and TRBJ2-3; 7 nucleotides agree with TRBD2. The origin of this receptor is a human donor with acute or convalescent COVID-19. The donor label of this sample is uncertain. CDR3 in amino acids: CSVRRGRDTQYF. The CDR3 DNA is TGCAGCGTTCGGCGGGGGAGAGATACGCAGTATTTT.